This entry describes one TCR beta chain. Produced via immunoSEQ multiplex PCR; TCRdb's table is partial and in-frame only. This sample has 260,000 or so clones, with roughly 91% found just once. This entry is derived from a study of cytomegalovirus exposure and HLA in healthy donors. V gave up 2 bases and J gave up 2 bases, with 12 bases separating them. This CDR3 is 16 amino acids long. Germline loops: CDR1 KGHSH, CDR2 LQKENI. The approximately 130-subject validation cohort, separate from the approximately 630-subject first cohort, included the donors. The specimen was PBMCs. The V gene is TRBV18, the J gene TRBJ2-2, with a weak D call TRBD1 (6 bases). The TCR sequence derives from a woman younger than 45 in good health and CMV-seronegative. DNA for the CDR3: TGTGCCAGCTCACCATTGGCAGGGGTAAACACCGGGGAGCTGTTTTTT. It codes for CASSPLAGVNTGELFF.